This T cell receptor (beta chain) was documented in a study of blood T cells in healthy people across ages. A second PCR, run for about 6 to 11 cycles, used a sample-barcoded 5' primer plus a J-beta primer mix. Via MiXCR, TCRdb re-called the 5' RACE reads, giving one row per CDR3 protein. The sample shows about 720,000 distinct CDR3 sequences, about 20% of them seen only once. The CDR3 extends over 14 amino acids. Trimming removed 1 base at V and 4 bases at J, with 7 bases between. The sample consisted of blood. The origin of this receptor is a man between 65 and 79 years old in good health. The V call is TRBV12-3 or TRBV12-4, the J call TRBJ2-2; D unclear. CDR3 protein: CASSLGLVTGELFF. The CDR3 region has the DNA TGTGCCAGCAGTTTAGGCCTGGTCACCGGGGAGCTGTTTTTT.